Below, 24 T cell receptor beta chains from the same sample are listed, as sequenced in a study of T cells in Graves' hyperthyroidism and ophthalmopathy. There were TCR beta CDR3 regions amplified from RNA transcripts. When the TCR CDR3 underwent first-round RT-PCR, the HTBI primer set was used. Each CDR3 protein is one row after TCRdb ran MiXCR on the multiplex PCR reads. The sample records 300,000 to 450,000 distinct CDR3 sequences, about 12% being singletons. Source material: blood. The receptor source for this set is a young woman with Graves' hyperthyroidism.

This clonotype has just a few counts. The rearrangement uses TRBV6-1 and TRBJ1-3, with D possibly matching TRBD1 (6 bases). This CDR3 comprises 18 residues. V was shortened by 5 bases and J by 4 bases, with 24 bases between the two germline ends. Germline lookup yields CDR1 MNHNS and CDR2 SASEGT. The CDR3, as DNA: TGTGCCAGCAGTCTTCAAATGCCGCCGGGACAAGGGGGAAACACCATATATTTT. Translation: CASSLQMPPGQGGNTIYF.

This clonotype was counted ten times or more. The chain links TRBV7-9 to TRBJ2-5, with no clear D. CDR1 and CDR2 from the germline V gene are SEHNR and FQNEAQ (reference sequence). The V end lost 0 bases, the J end lost 5 bases, and 10 bases lay between the germline ends. The CDR3 extends over 14 amino acids. CDR3 sequence: CASSLAVGSETQYF. In nucleotides, the CDR3 is TGTGCCAGCAGCTTAGCGGTCGGAAGCGAGACCCAGTACTTC.

The rearrangement uses TRBV2 and TRBJ2-3, with TRBD2 as a possible D gene (6 bases). Germline V gene data show CDR1 as SNHLY and CDR2 as FYNNEI. The CDR3 contains 15 residues. V gave up 7 bases and J gave up 4 bases, with 18 bases separating them. The CDR3 nucleotides are TGTGCCAGCAACCCCTCGCCGGGGGAGGCAGATACGCAGTATTTT. This encodes CASNPSPGEADTQYF.

This clonotype was seen ten or more times. The genes are TRBV24-1 and TRBJ2-7; D may correspond to TRBD1 or TRBD2 (6 bases each). Germline values: CDR1 KGHDR, CDR2 SFDVKD. The CDR3 sequence is 13 residues long. V was clipped by 5 bases and J by 8 bases, with 15 bases between them. CDR3 DNA sequence: TGTGCCACCAGTGTGGAGGGACACCGCCAGCAGTACTTC. This sequence encodes CATSVEGHRQQYF.

With regard to this clonotype: With a much larger clone just one base away, this may be a read error. The V call is TRBV2, the J call TRBJ1-4; D unclear. Germline V CDR1 and CDR2: SNHLY, FYNNEI. This CDR3 is 12 amino acids long. Here the CDR3 reads CASTRLNEKLLF. The CDR3, as DNA: TGTGCCAGCACTCGCCTAAATGAAAAACTGCTTTTT.

Ten or more counts support this clonotype. J is TRBJ2-3 and V is TRBV3-1, with D tentatively TRBD1 or TRBD2 (5 bases each). Per the germline V gene, CDR1 is LGHDT and CDR2 is YNNKEL (reference sequence). CDR3 size: 14 residues. Trimming shortened V by 4 bases and J by 6 bases, and 14 bases separated the two germline ends. CDR3 in amino acids: CASSRAGAMDTQYF. CDR3 nucleotide sequence: TGTGCCAGCAGCCGAGCCGGGGCTATGGATACGCAGTATTTT.

This clonotype was seen a handful of times. A much larger clone is a single base away; this may be a read error. V gene TRBV12-3 or TRBV12-4 combines with J gene TRBJ1-1; D is possibly TRBD1 (6 bases). The CDR3 is made up of 15 amino acids. In nucleotides, the CDR3 is TGTGCCAGCAGTTTGGGGGCTTCCCTGTGGACTGGAGCTTTCTTT. Translated, it gives CASSLGASLWTGAFF.

The rearrangement links TRBV19 to TRBJ2-6; 8 bases agree with TRBD1. Germline-derived CDR1 and CDR2 are LNHDA and SQIVND (reference sequence). CDR3 length equals 18 residues. V was clipped by 3 bases and J by 2 bases; unmatched bases: 9. CDR3 sequence reads: CASSMAGGARAGANVLTF. As DNA, the CDR3 is TGTGCCAGTAGTATGGCAGGGGGCGCAAGAGCTGGGGCCAACGTCCTGACTTTC.

This clonotype was found many times. The chain joins TRBV20-1 to TRBJ1-2; 10 positions match TRBD1. Germline-derived CDR1 and CDR2 are DFQATT and SNEGSKA (reference sequence). With V trimmed by 3 bases and J by 6 bases, 10 bases remained unmatched. CDR3 length: 15 residues. CDR3 in DNA: TGCAGTGCTAGTCGACAGGGGGCTGAAAGGAATGGCTACACCTTC. Its protein is CSASRQGAERNGYTF.

V usage is TRBV4-3 and J usage is TRBJ2-2, with 12 bases lining up with TRBD2. This CDR3 has 16 amino acids. Trimming cost V 6 bases and J 4 bases; bases outside gene matches: 6. From germline, CDR1 is LGHNA and CDR2 YSLEER. CDR3 DNA sequence: TGCGCCAGCAGTCACGGGACTAGCGGGTCCACCGGGGAGCTGTTTTTT. As protein: CASSHGTSGSTGELFF.

This clonotype has ten or more counts. J is TRBJ2-2 and V is TRBV27, with 13 bases that match TRBD2. V lost 5 bases to trimming and J lost 8 bases; unmatched junction nucleotides: 14. Germline values: CDR1 MNHEY, CDR2 SMNVEV (reference sequence). CDR3 length equals 18 residues. The CDR3: CASSPFGLAGVRTGELFF. The CDR3 coding sequence is TGTGCCAGCAGTCCCTTTGGACTAGCGGGAGTACGGACGGGGGAGCTGTTTTTT.

This clonotype has a single count. A much larger clone lies a single base off, so this may be a read error. The chain employs TRBV5-6 and TRBJ1-2; TRBD1 is a possible D gene (5 bases). CDR3 size: 13 residues. Germline V gives CDR1 SGHDT, CDR2 YYEEEE. V was shortened by 0 bases and J by 4 bases, with 7 bases between the two germline ends. CDR3 DNA: TGTGCCAGCAGCTTGGGGGACGTCTATGGCTACACCTTC. Its translation is CASSLGDVYGYTF.

V gene TRBV14 combines with J gene TRBJ2-5; TRBD1 might be the D (7 bases). The CDR3 contains 19 residues. Per germline, CDR1 SGHDN and CDR2 FVKESK. V shed 0 bases and J shed 5 bases, with 25 bases lying between them. Here the CDR3 DNA reads TGTGCCAGCAGCCAAGATATCACTACTCGCGGGACAGCTGGGGAGACCCAGTACTTC. This sequence encodes CASSQDITTRGTAGETQYF. The variable domain in full, with the rest retrieved from reference TRBV14 and TRBJ2-5, is EAGVTQFPSHSVIEKGQTVTLRCDPISGHDNLYWYRRVMGKEIKFLLHFVKESKQDESGMPNNRFLAERTGGTYSTLKVQPAELEDSGVYFCASSQDITTRGTAGETQYFGPGTRLLVL.

The rearrangement links TRBV28 to TRBJ2-5, with 13 bases identical to TRBD2. With V trimmed by 7 bases and J by 5 bases, 7 bases remained unmatched. The CDR3 length is 15 residues. Germline CDR1 and CDR2: MDHEN and SYDVKM. The CDR3 region has the DNA TGTGCCAGCACCCTACTAGCGGGGGGGCCGGAGACCCAGTACTTC. This translates into CASTLLAGGPETQYF.

The chain combines TRBV12-3 or TRBV12-4 with TRBJ1-6, with D perhaps TRBD1 (6 bases). The CDR3 has 19 residues. Deletions cut 6 bases from V and 0 bases from J, with 21 bases between. CDR3: CASSPGQWMDSSYNSPLHF. CDR3 in DNA: TGTGCCAGCAGCCCCGGACAGTGGATGGATAGCTCCTATAATTCACCCCTCCACTTT.

The CDR3 DNA reads TGTGCCAGCAGTTACTCGACCGCCCCCACAGGGAACCAAGAGACCCAGTACTTC. Its protein is CASSYSTAPTGNQETQYF. This rearrangement joins TRBV6-6 to TRBJ2-5; D possibly corresponds to TRBD1 (6 bases). CDR3 length equals 18 residues. Germline V lookup: CDR1 MNHNY, CDR2 SVGAGI (reference sequence). V shed 0 bases and J shed 0 bases, with 17 bases lying between them.

This clonotype has a count of ten or more. This sequence joins TRBV29-1 and TRBJ1-2, with 8 bases aligning to TRBD1. The CDR3 is 13 amino acids. With 3 bases clipped from V and 5 bases from J, the junction kept 5 bases outside the gene matches. Germline V gene data show CDR1 as SQVTM and CDR2 as ANQGSEA. The CDR3 DNA follows: TGCAGCGTTGACAGGGGGCGCGTGTATGGCTACACCTTC. It encodes CSVDRGRVYGYTF.

This clonotype was picked up many times. This rearrangement joins TRBV27 to TRBJ2-1; D unresolved. The ends were cut back, 5 bases at V and 5 bases at J, with 19 bases in the middle. The CDR3 spans 16 residues. The germline CDR1 and CDR2 sequences are MNHEY and SMNVEV (reference sequence). CDR3 nucleotides: TGTGCCAGCAGTCGCCTACCGGGTGCAGGACACAATGAGCAGTTCTTC. Protein sequence: CASSRLPGAGHNEQFF.

As to this clonotype: Since a much larger clone is just one base distant, this may be a read error. The CDR3 ends on some other residue instead of the conserved phenylalanine or tryptophan, so this is likely a read error. The chain joins TRBV11-3 to TRBJ2-5; a possible D gene is TRBD2 (5 bases). Per the germline V gene, CDR1 is SGHNT and CDR2 is YENEEA. The CDR3 spans 13 residues. V was trimmed by 5 bases and J by 2 bases, leaving 9 bases between them. This CDR3 is CASSLRDQETQYS. The CDR3 DNA reads TGTGCCAGCAGCCTCCGGGATCAAGAGACCCAGTACTCC.

This clonotype appeared many times. V usage is TRBV6-1 and J usage is TRBJ2-2; TRBD1 agrees at 11 bases. Germline CDR1 is MNHNS and CDR2 is SASEGT. The J segment lost 5 bases and the V segment lost 6 bases, leaving 8 bases of the junction unmatched. The CDR3 totals 16 residues. The CDR3 DNA is TGTGCCAGCAGGTCCGGGACAGGGGGGAAAACCGGGGAGCTGTTTTTT. It specifies CASRSGTGGKTGELFF.

Details on this clonotype: This clone may be a read error of a much larger clone one base away. This chain joins TRBV20-1 and TRBJ2-7, with 11 nucleotides matching TRBD2. Per germline, CDR1 DFQATT and CDR2 SNEGSKA (reference sequence). The CDR3 loop spans 14 amino acids. CDR3 nucleotides: TGCAGTGCTAGATTAGCGGGGGGGACCTACGAGCAGCACTTC. Protein: CSARLAGGTYEQHF.

This clonotype has a count of ten or more. The chain has TRBV7-2 and TRBJ1-2; D is possibly TRBD1 (6 bases). Per the germline V gene, CDR1 is SGHTA and CDR2 is FQGNSA. Trimming left V 1 base short and J 9 bases short, with 12 bases between. This CDR3 has 13 amino acids. CDR3 in amino acids: CASSLEGGQRYTF. DNA for the CDR3: TGTGCCAGCAGCTTAGAAGGGGGGCAGCGCTACACCTTC.

This clonotype showed up many times. J is TRBJ2-2 and V is TRBV5-1; D call uncertain. Germline loops: CDR1 SGHRS, CDR2 YFSETQ. The CDR3 consists of 13 residues. V shed 4 bases and J shed 4 bases, with 8 bases lying between them. CDR3 sequence reads: CASSLGFTGELFF. The CDR3 DNA is TGCGCCAGCAGCCTAGGGTTCACCGGGGAGCTGTTTTTT.

V is TRBV4-2 and J is TRBJ1-1, with D possibly TRBD1 on 6 matching bases. This CDR3 is 15 amino acids long. V was shortened by 4 bases and J by 5 bases, with 17 bases between the two germline ends. Germline CDR1 and CDR2: LGHNA and YNFKEQ. This chain's CDR3 is CASSLKQGSGTEAFF. CDR3 nucleotides: TGTGCCAGCAGCCTAAAACAGGGTAGTGGAACTGAAGCTTTCTTT.